This is a list of T cell receptor beta chains from one sample in a study of cytomegalovirus exposure and HLA in healthy donors. Clones were sequenced by immunoSEQ multiplex PCR, and TCRdb holds only the in-frame ones, with some missing. In the table there are over 250,000 clones, around 90% of which are singletons. The sequencing sample was made of PBMCs. The receptors shown here come from a woman between 25 and 40 years old in good health and CMV-seropositive. Both conserved end residues are part of each CDR3. Fields, in order: CDR3 protein, CDR3 DNA, clone size, J gene, D gene, V gene. The D gene is left open where the match is weak. Clone sizes are given selectively: once, few, many, or a class where the clone is expanded.

cdr3_aa: CASSPRSAGYEQYF
cdr3_nt: TGTGCCAGCAGCCCAAGGTCGGCGGGCTACGAGCAGTACTTC
clone_size: -
j_call: TRBJ2-7
d_call: -
v_call: TRBV7-9

cdr3_aa: CARSLRGVSGPERETQYF
cdr3_nt: TGTGCCAGAAGCTTACGAGGGGTTTCGGGACCCGAACGGGAGACCCAGTACTTC
clone_size: -
j_call: TRBJ2-5
d_call: -
v_call: TRBV5-3

cdr3_aa: CASSQTGLGAEAFF
cdr3_nt: TGTGCCAGCAGCCAGACAGGGTTGGGAGCTGAAGCTTTCTTT
clone_size: -
j_call: TRBJ1-1
d_call: TRBD1
v_call: TRBV14

cdr3_aa: CASSLASLASYEQYF
cdr3_nt: TGTGCCAGCAGCTTAGCTAGTTTGGCCTCCTACGAGCAGTACTTC
clone_size: -
j_call: TRBJ2-7
d_call: -
v_call: TRBV7-2

cdr3_aa: CASSLLADRGWTDTQYF
cdr3_nt: TGTGCCAGCAGCTTACTGGCGGACAGGGGATGGACAGATACGCAGTATTTT
clone_size: -
j_call: TRBJ2-3
d_call: TRBD1
v_call: TRBV13

cdr3_aa: CAISEGQGKQPQHF
cdr3_nt: TGTGCCATCAGTGAGGGTCAGGGCAAACAGCCCCAGCATTTT
clone_size: few
j_call: TRBJ1-5
d_call: -
v_call: TRBV10-3

cdr3_aa: CAWIAGGIYEQFF
cdr3_nt: TGTGCCTGGATAGCGGGAGGGATCTATGAGCAGTTCTTC
clone_size: -
j_call: TRBJ2-1
d_call: TRBD2
v_call: TRBV30

cdr3_aa: CAISGDRNYEQYF
cdr3_nt: TGTGCCATCAGTGGGGACCGAAACTACGAGCAGTACTTC
clone_size: -
j_call: TRBJ2-7
d_call: -
v_call: TRBV10-3

cdr3_aa: CASSPAGRMNTEAFF
cdr3_nt: TGTGCCAGCAGCCCCGCGGGCAGGATGAACACTGAAGCTTTCTTT
clone_size: few
j_call: TRBJ1-1
d_call: -
v_call: TRBV7-2

cdr3_aa: CASSSTGLPLHF
cdr3_nt: TGTGCCAGCAGTTCAACAGGGTTACCCCTCCACTTT
clone_size: -
j_call: TRBJ1-6
d_call: -
v_call: TRBV28

cdr3_aa: CASSQVLFTGADTQYF
cdr3_nt: TGTGCCAGCAGCCAAGTATTGTTCACCGGGGCAGATACGCAGTATTTT
clone_size: -
j_call: TRBJ2-3
d_call: -
v_call: TRBV14

cdr3_aa: CASSQPAMQPQHF
cdr3_nt: TGCGCCAGCAGCCAACCGGCAATGCAGCCCCAGCATTTT
clone_size: -
j_call: TRBJ1-5
d_call: -
v_call: TRBV4-1

cdr3_aa: CASSIFGTSGYYNEQFF
cdr3_nt: TGTGCCAGTAGTATTTTCGGGACTAGCGGTTACTACAATGAGCAGTTCTTC
clone_size: -
j_call: TRBJ2-1
d_call: TRBD2
v_call: TRBV19

cdr3_aa: CASSFGRASSYEQYF
cdr3_nt: TGTGCCAGCAGTTTCGGCAGGGCGAGCTCCTACGAGCAGTACTTC
clone_size: few
j_call: TRBJ2-7
d_call: -
v_call: TRBV27

cdr3_aa: CASSPTTGAGGIQYF
cdr3_nt: TGTGCCAGCAGCCCGACGACAGGTGCAGGGGGCATTCAGTACTTC
clone_size: -
j_call: TRBJ2-4
d_call: TRBD1
v_call: TRBV7-2

cdr3_aa: CASTAEGAQPQHF
cdr3_nt: TGTGCCAGCACGGCGGAGGGCGCTCAGCCCCAGCATTTT
clone_size: few
j_call: TRBJ1-5
d_call: -
v_call: TRBV2

cdr3_aa: CASSLGGPGEQYF
cdr3_nt: TGTGCCAGCAGCTTAGGAGGGCCGGGCGAGCAGTACTTC
clone_size: -
j_call: TRBJ2-7
d_call: -
v_call: TRBV7-6

cdr3_aa: CATSRDRGQDGYTF
cdr3_nt: TGTGCCACCAGCAGGGACAGGGGGCAGGATGGCTACACCTTC
clone_size: few
j_call: TRBJ1-2
d_call: TRBD1
v_call: TRBV15

cdr3_aa: CASSAGSLGTQYF
cdr3_nt: TGTGCCAGCAGCGCCGGGAGCTTGGGGACGCAGTATTTT
clone_size: -
j_call: TRBJ2-3
d_call: -
v_call: TRBV7-9

cdr3_aa: CASSYHRDSYEQYF
cdr3_nt: TGTGCCAGCAGCTACCACAGGGACTCCTACGAGCAGTACTTC
clone_size: -
j_call: TRBJ2-7
d_call: -
v_call: TRBV7-9

cdr3_aa: CASAGWGQGKDTGELFF
cdr3_nt: TGTGCCAGCGCTGGGTGGGGGCAGGGTAAAGACACCGGGGAGCTGTTTTTT
clone_size: -
j_call: TRBJ2-2
d_call: -
v_call: TRBV27

cdr3_aa: CGSSYEQYF
cdr3_nt: TGCGGGAGTTCCTACGAGCAGTACTTC
clone_size: -
j_call: TRBJ2-7
d_call: -
v_call: TRBV1

cdr3_aa: CASSFPGTSGGVPSYEQYF
cdr3_nt: TGTGCCAGCAGCTTCCCCGGGACTAGCGGGGGAGTACCTTCCTACGAGCAGTACTTC
clone_size: -
j_call: TRBJ2-7
d_call: TRBD2
v_call: TRBV7-9

cdr3_aa: CASSPAPLIDTQYF
cdr3_nt: TGTGCCAGCAGCCCCGCGCCCCTAATTGATACGCAGTATTTT
clone_size: -
j_call: TRBJ2-3
d_call: -
v_call: TRBV7-6

cdr3_aa: CASSQDGTGGVSTDTQYF
cdr3_nt: TGTGCCAGCAGCCAAGACGGCACGGGGGGGGTTAGCACAGATACGCAGTATTTT
clone_size: -
j_call: TRBJ2-3
d_call: TRBD2
v_call: TRBV4-2

cdr3_aa: CASRPGTPGNTIYF
cdr3_nt: TGTGCCAGCAGGCCTGGGACACCTGGAAACACCATATATTTT
clone_size: -
j_call: TRBJ1-3
d_call: -
v_call: TRBV6-5

cdr3_aa: CASSLHQPGGGYF
cdr3_nt: TGTGCCAGCAGTTTGCACCAACCCGGAGGTGGGTACTTC
clone_size: -
j_call: TRBJ2-7
d_call: -
v_call: TRBV28

cdr3_aa: CASSPPRGGRAHQETQYF
cdr3_nt: TGCGCCAGCAGCCCACCACGGGGGGGGCGGGCGCACCAAGAGACCCAGTACTTC
clone_size: -
j_call: TRBJ2-5
d_call: TRBD2
v_call: TRBV5-1

cdr3_aa: CASSPVTGMGTEAFF
cdr3_nt: TGTGCCAGCAGCCCAGTCACAGGGATGGGCACTGAAGCTTTCTTT
clone_size: -
j_call: TRBJ1-1
d_call: -
v_call: TRBV9

cdr3_aa: CASSPRAVRYGYTF
cdr3_nt: TGTGCCAGCAGTCCAAGGGCCGTTCGGTATGGCTACACCTTC
clone_size: once
j_call: TRBJ1-2
d_call: -
v_call: TRBV28

cdr3_aa: CASSPLGWGSEKYEQYF
cdr3_nt: TGTGCCAGCTCACCACTTGGTTGGGGTTCGGAGAAATACGAGCAGTACTTC
clone_size: -
j_call: TRBJ2-7
d_call: -
v_call: TRBV18

cdr3_aa: CASSPGTGGSTEAFF
cdr3_nt: TGTGCCAGCAGCCCCGGGACAGGGGGGAGCACTGAAGCTTTCTTT
clone_size: once
j_call: TRBJ1-1
d_call: TRBD1
v_call: TRBV7-2

cdr3_aa: CSAGGNYGYTF
cdr3_nt: TGCAGTGCTGGGGGAAACTATGGCTACACCTTC
clone_size: -
j_call: TRBJ1-2
d_call: -
v_call: TRBV20-1

cdr3_aa: CASSVDGSWEQYF
cdr3_nt: TGTGCCAGCAGCGTAGATGGGTCGTGGGAGCAGTACTTC
clone_size: -
j_call: TRBJ2-7
d_call: -
v_call: TRBV9

cdr3_aa: CASSLMTGPNSPLHF
cdr3_nt: TGTGCCAGCAGCTTAATGACAGGGCCCAATTCACCCCTCCACTTT
clone_size: -
j_call: TRBJ1-6
d_call: TRBD1
v_call: TRBV7-9

cdr3_aa: CASSFAKAVGSPLHF
cdr3_nt: TGTGCCAGCAGCTTCGCGAAAGCGGTCGGGTCACCCCTCCACTTT
clone_size: -
j_call: TRBJ1-6
d_call: -
v_call: TRBV7-2

cdr3_aa: CASRRGVYEQYF
cdr3_nt: TGCGCCAGCCGTCGAGGGGTGTACGAGCAGTACTTC
clone_size: -
j_call: TRBJ2-7
d_call: -
v_call: TRBV5-1

cdr3_aa: CAISADSSYEQYF
cdr3_nt: TGTGCCATCAGTGCCGACAGCTCCTACGAGCAGTACTTC
clone_size: -
j_call: TRBJ2-7
d_call: -
v_call: TRBV10-3

cdr3_aa: CASSLGTVNGYTF
cdr3_nt: TGTGCCAGCAGCCTAGGGACTGTTAATGGCTACACCTTC
clone_size: few
j_call: TRBJ1-2
d_call: -
v_call: TRBV7-2

cdr3_aa: CASSVTRNTEAFF
cdr3_nt: TGTGCCAGCAGTGTGACAAGGAACACTGAAGCTTTCTTT
clone_size: -
j_call: TRBJ1-1
d_call: -
v_call: TRBV6-5

cdr3_aa: CASSQVSNAVAGDYEQYF
cdr3_nt: TGCGCCAGCAGCCAAGTCTCTAACGCCGTAGCGGGGGACTACGAGCAGTACTTC
clone_size: -
j_call: TRBJ2-7
d_call: TRBD2
v_call: TRBV4-3

cdr3_aa: CASRAEGLEHYEQYF
cdr3_nt: TGTGCCAGCCGAGCCGAGGGACTAGAACATTACGAGCAGTACTTC
clone_size: -
j_call: TRBJ2-7
d_call: TRBD2
v_call: TRBV6-6

cdr3_aa: CASSEPGRTEQYF
cdr3_nt: TGTGCCAGCAGTGAACCAGGACGAACCGAGCAGTACTTC
clone_size: -
j_call: TRBJ2-7
d_call: -
v_call: TRBV25-1

cdr3_aa: CASSLNQLNSYEQYF
cdr3_nt: TGTGCCAGCAGCTTGAACCAGCTTAACTCCTACGAGCAGTACTTC
clone_size: few
j_call: TRBJ2-7
d_call: -
v_call: TRBV5-4

cdr3_aa: CASSLSLAKNIQYF
cdr3_nt: TGCGCCAGCAGCTTGAGCCTAGCCAAAAACATTCAGTACTTC
clone_size: -
j_call: TRBJ2-4
d_call: -
v_call: TRBV5-1

cdr3_aa: CASRASGTVSYEQYF
cdr3_nt: TGTGCCAGCAGGGCATCCGGGACGGTCTCCTACGAGCAGTACTTC
clone_size: once
j_call: TRBJ2-7
d_call: -
v_call: TRBV6-5

cdr3_aa: CASSFGSGGSEQYF
cdr3_nt: TGTGCCAGCAGTTTTGGGAGCGGGGGTTCCGAGCAGTACTTC
clone_size: -
j_call: TRBJ2-7
d_call: TRBD2
v_call: TRBV28

cdr3_aa: CASSLDQGGNTIYF
cdr3_nt: TGCGCCAGCAGCTTGGACCAGGGTGGCAACACCATATATTTT
clone_size: -
j_call: TRBJ1-3
d_call: -
v_call: TRBV5-1

cdr3_aa: CATAGTGWDEQFF
cdr3_nt: TGTGCCACCGCCGGGACAGGCTGGGATGAGCAGTTCTTC
clone_size: few
j_call: TRBJ2-1
d_call: TRBD1
v_call: TRBV19

cdr3_aa: CASSHGQGVGEQYF
cdr3_nt: TGTGCCAGCAGTCATGGACAGGGTGTTGGCGAGCAGTACTTC
clone_size: -
j_call: TRBJ2-7
d_call: TRBD1
v_call: TRBV6-5

cdr3_aa: CASSPRTGEEPQHF
cdr3_nt: TGTGCCAGCTCACCAAGGACAGGGGAAGAGCCCCAGCATTTT
clone_size: -
j_call: TRBJ1-5
d_call: TRBD1
v_call: TRBV18

cdr3_aa: CASSSDLSGQIDGYTF
cdr3_nt: TGTGCCAGCAGTTCCGACTTATCTGGGCAGATCGATGGCTACACCTTC
clone_size: -
j_call: TRBJ1-2
d_call: -
v_call: TRBV28

cdr3_aa: CASSSPGTGTLEQYF
cdr3_nt: TGCGCCAGCAGCTCCCCGGGGACAGGGACCCTCGAGCAGTACTTC
clone_size: -
j_call: TRBJ2-7
d_call: TRBD1
v_call: TRBV5-1

cdr3_aa: CASGSTGWNEQFF
cdr3_nt: TGTGCTAGTGGTTCGACAGGGTGGAATGAGCAGTTCTTC
clone_size: once
j_call: TRBJ2-1
d_call: TRBD1
v_call: TRBV12-5

cdr3_aa: CASSLGQGASGANVLTF
cdr3_nt: TGTGCCAGCAGCTTGGGACAGGGGGCGAGTGGGGCCAACGTCCTGACTTTC
clone_size: -
j_call: TRBJ2-6
d_call: TRBD1
v_call: TRBV5-4

cdr3_aa: CASSPADSHYGYTF
cdr3_nt: TGTGCCAGCAGTCCGGCCGACAGCCACTATGGCTACACCTTC
clone_size: -
j_call: TRBJ1-2
d_call: -
v_call: TRBV28

cdr3_aa: CASSQALYRGWDTEAFF
cdr3_nt: TGCGCCAGCAGCCAAGCCCTATACAGGGGGTGGGACACTGAAGCTTTCTTT
clone_size: -
j_call: TRBJ1-1
d_call: TRBD1
v_call: TRBV4-3

cdr3_aa: CASSRTSSSTDTQYF
cdr3_nt: TGTGCCAGTAGCCGGACTAGTTCTAGCACAGATACGCAGTATTTT
clone_size: -
j_call: TRBJ2-3
d_call: TRBD2
v_call: TRBV19

cdr3_aa: CASKDTPNTGELFF
cdr3_nt: TGTGCCAGCAAGGACACCCCCAACACCGGGGAGCTGTTTTTT
clone_size: -
j_call: TRBJ2-2
d_call: -
v_call: TRBV25-1

cdr3_aa: CASSRRVQLNTGELFF
cdr3_nt: TGTGCCAGCAGTAGGCGGGTTCAGCTGAACACCGGGGAGCTGTTTTTT
clone_size: -
j_call: TRBJ2-2
d_call: -
v_call: TRBV28